A selection of T cell receptor beta chains follows, all from one sample in a study of regulatory T cells in long-lasting Graves disease. A single record per CDR3 protein comes from TCRdb applying MiXCR to the multiplex PCR reads. This table holds roughly 430,000 distinct CDR3 sequences, 16% found once. The same data also went into a second study, on T cells in Graves' hyperthyroidism and ophthalmopathy.

Sequencing was performed on peripheral blood mononuclear cells (PBMCs), taken at new diagnosis, from a patient treated with antithyroid drugs. These receptor sequences come from a woman aged 25 to 39 with Graves disease. Each CDR3 is given with its conserved first and last residue. D genes are given only for firm matches. Clone size is shown for a subset of rows, as once, few, many or a class of expanded clone.

NA	NA	TRBJ2-2	TRBV20-1	TGCAGTGGGTCAGCGGTTAACACCGGGGAGCTGTTTTTT	CSGSAVNTGELFF
many	NA	TRBJ2-1	TRBV7-8	TGTGCCAGCAGCTTAAGGAGTAGACACTCCTACAATGAGCAGTTCTTC	CASSLRSRHSYNEQFF
few	NA	TRBJ2-1	TRBV10-3	TGTGCCATCAGTGAGTCACTTGACAGCAATGAGCAGTTCTTC	CAISESLDSNEQFF
NA	NA	TRBJ2-5	TRBV6-2/TRBV6-3	TGTGCCAGCAGTTATGTGAGGGCGGAGACCCAGTACTTC	CASSYVRAETQYF
many	NA	TRBJ2-3	TRBV28	TGTGCCAGCAGTTCGACCGGGGTCACAGATACGCAGTATTTT	CASSSTGVTDTQYF
many	NA	TRBJ1-5	TRBV2	TGTGCCAGCAGTGTAGGGCGGACGGAGCCCCAGCATTTT	CASSVGRTEPQHF
many	TRBD2	TRBJ2-7	TRBV7-2	TGTGCCAGCAGCTTTGCGGGGAGGGGCGAGCAGTACTTC	CASSFAGRGEQYF
many	NA	TRBJ1-5	TRBV20-1	TGCAGTGCTAGGTTCGTCGGGGGGGCGTTCGACAATCAGCCCCAGCATTTT	CSARFVGGAFDNQPQHF
NA	NA	TRBJ2-2	TRBV3-1	TGTGCCAGCAGCCAGCCTCTGAGGTCCGGGGAGCTGTTTTTT	CASSQPLRSGELFF
many	NA	TRBJ2-3	TRBV11-2	TGTGCCAGCAGCTCCTCATTGGATACGCAGTATTTT	CASSSSLDTQYF
once	TRBD1	TRBJ2-3	TRBV7-9	TGTGCCAGCAGCTACCGGGACAGGGGGTCAGATACGCAGTATTTT	CASSYRDRGSDTQYF
many	NA	TRBJ1-3	TRBV12-3/TRBV12-4	TGTGCCAGCAGAATAGGAAACACCATATATTTT	CASRIGNTIYF
many	NA	TRBJ2-5	TRBV28	TGTGCCAGCAGTTTCCTCGGGGAGCCCCAAGAGACCCAGTACTTC	CASSFLGEPQETQYF
many	TRBD1	TRBJ1-2	TRBV6-5	TGTGCCAGCAGTTCCCGGGACAGGGACGACTATGGCTACACCTTC	CASSSRDRDDYGYTF
many	NA	TRBJ2-3	TRBV6-1	TGTGCCAGCAGTGAAGCTTCCGAGGGGGCAGATACGCAGTATTTT	CASSEASEGADTQYF
many	TRBD2	TRBJ2-7	TRBV27	TGTGCCAGCAGTTCAGGACTAGCGGGAGGTCTCAACGAGCAGTACTTC	CASSSGLAGGLNEQYF
NA	NA	TRBJ1-1	TRBV19	TGTGCCAGTAGTACTAACAGGGTCGGGGCTGAAGCTTTCTTT	CASSTNRVGAEAFF
NA	TRBD2	TRBJ2-1	TRBV7-9	TGTGCCAGCAGCTTAGCGCTAGCGGGAGAGCTCGATGAGCAGTTCTTC	CASSLALAGELDEQFF
many	TRBD1	TRBJ1-4	TRBV18	TGTGCCAGCTCACCACGACAGGGAGGTGAAAAACTGTTTTTT	CASSPRQGGEKLFF
few	NA	TRBJ1-5	TRBV11-2	TGTGCCAGCAGCTTAGATAGAGGCAGCCATCAGCCCCAGCATTTT	CASSLDRGSHQPQHF
few	NA	TRBJ1-1	TRBV18	TGTGCCAGCTCACTGGGCGCTCACGCTGAAGCTTTCTTT	CASSLGAHAEAFF
many	TRBD1	TRBJ2-7	TRBV12-3/TRBV12-4	TGTGCCAGCAGTACCATCGGGACAGGGTTCTACGAGCAGTACTTC	CASSTIGTGFYEQYF
many	TRBD1	TRBJ1-2	TRBV11-2	TGTGCCAGCAGCTTAACCCGGGACAGCTATGGCTACACCTTC	CASSLTRDSYGYTF
many	TRBD1	TRBJ1-2	TRBV10-3	TGTGCCATCAGTGAAACAGGGGGCGAGTATGGCTACACCTTC	CAISETGGEYGYTF
NA	TRBD1	TRBJ2-7	TRBV6-2/TRBV6-3	TGTGCCAGCACAACCGGGACAGGGCTTAAGGAGCAGTACTTC	CASTTGTGLKEQYF
NA	NA	TRBJ2-6	TRBV6-1	TGTGCCAGCACCCGAACCGGAGCCGACTCTGGGGCCAACGTCCTGACTTTC	CASTRTGADSGANVLTF
many	TRBD1	TRBJ1-1	TRBV18	TGTGCCAGCTCCGTTGACAGGGGAAGGACTTCCGAAGCTTTCTTT	CASSVDRGRTSEAFF
once	NA	TRBJ2-4	TRBV24-1	TGTGCCACCAGTGACCCCGTGGGGAAGAAAAACATTCAGTACTTC	CATSDPVGKKNIQYF
many	NA	TRBJ2-5	TRBV2	TGTGCCAGCGCCGGGACGTGGGGAGGGACCCAGTACTTC	CASAGTWGGTQYF
few	NA	TRBJ1-4	TRBV6-2/TRBV6-3	TGTGCCAGCAGTTACCTGCGTCCCGGACTTTCAGAACTGTTTTTT	CASSYLRPGLSELFF
many	NA	TRBJ2-7	TRBV6-1	TGTGCCAGCACTCAGGGGGGCGGGAGTCCCCTCGAGCAGTACTTC	CASTQGGGSPLEQYF
few	NA	TRBJ1-2	TRBV28	TGTGCCAGCAATGTATTGTTTCCCCTGAGGAACTATGGCTACACCTTC	CASNVLFPLRNYGYTF
many	NA	TRBJ1-2	TRBV12-3/TRBV12-4	TGTGCCAGCAGCACTGAGTCGGTCCCTAGGGATGGCTACACCTTC	CASSTESVPRDGYTF
many	NA	TRBJ2-2	TRBV30	TGTGCCCAGGGACATCTTAAGCCCACCGGGGAGCTGTTTTTT	CAQGHLKPTGELFF
few	NA	TRBJ2-7	TRBV30	TGTGCCTGGAGTGTAGGTCATGACGGCGAGCAGTACTTC	CAWSVGHDGEQYF
few	TRBD1	TRBJ2-1	TRBV4-3	TGCGCCAGCAGCCAAGTAAAGAAGTTAGGGGGCAACTCCTACAATGAGCAGTTCTTC	CASSQVKKLGGNSYNEQFF
few	TRBD1	TRBJ2-6	TRBV11-2	TGTGCCAGCAGCTCCCCGACAGGGGATGCCTCTGGGGCCAACGTCCTGACTTTC	CASSSPTGDASGANVLTF
NA	NA	TRBJ2-3	TRBV7-2	TGTGCCAGCAGGCATCCCGGGACTTATAATACGCAGTATTTT	CASRHPGTYNTQYF
many	NA	TRBJ2-1	TRBV28	TGTGCCAGCAGAGGGGGTTTAGACTTCGATGAGCAGTTCTTC	CASRGGLDFDEQFF
few	TRBD2	TRBJ2-3	TRBV27	TGTGCCAGCAGTACCCCGACTAGCGGGAGATCGGCAGATACGCAGTATTTT	CASSTPTSGRSADTQYF
many	NA	TRBJ2-1	TRBV11-1	TGTGCCAGCAGCCCGGGACACAACTACAATGAGCAGTTCTTC	CASSPGHNYNEQFF
NA	NA	TRBJ1-2	TRBV19	TGTGCCAGTAGCTCAGGAGACGGTGGCTACACCTTC	CASSSGDGGYTF
many	NA	TRBJ2-4	TRBV29-1	TGCAGCGTAGGGTTGGCCAAAAACATTCAGTACTTC	CSVGLAKNIQYF
NA	NA	TRBJ1-5	TRBV4-1	TGCGCCAGCAGCCAGAGGGACGGGAATAGCAATCAGCCCCAGCATTTT	CASSQRDGNSNQPQHF
many	NA	TRBJ2-1	TRBV30	TGTGCCTGGATAAGGCTTTACAATGAGCAGTTCTTC	CAWIRLYNEQFF
many	NA	TRBJ2-7	TRBV20-1	TGCAGTGCTTCGAGAGGGAATTTAAACGAGCAGTACTTC	CSASRGNLNEQYF
many	NA	TRBJ1-1	TRBV11-2	TGTGCCAGCAGCTTAGAAGGGATCCGTGCGGCGGGGAACACTGAAGCTTTCTTT	CASSLEGIRAAGNTEAFF
NA	TRBD1	TRBJ1-1	TRBV4-3	TGCGCCAGCAGCCAAGGGGTGGGGACAGGGGCCGCTGAAGCTTTCTTT	CASSQGVGTGAAEAFF
many	NA	TRBJ2-3	TRBV20-1	TGCAGTGCTAGACCACCGTCAGGGGACTCAAGCACAGATACGCAGTATTTT	CSARPPSGDSSTDTQYF
NA	NA	TRBJ2-7	TRBV19	TGTGCCAGTAGTACCAGCAGGGGGGAAAACTACGAGCAGTACTTC	CASSTSRGENYEQYF
NA	NA	TRBJ2-1	TRBV6-5	TGTGCCAGCAGTTACTCGGCTAGCGCGAACTCCTACAATGAGCAGTTCTTC	CASSYSASANSYNEQFF
many	NA	TRBJ2-7	TRBV10-3	TGTGCCATCGGGAAACAGGGACCCTCCTACGAGCAGTACTTC	CAIGKQGPSYEQYF
NA	TRBD2	TRBJ2-1	TRBV12-5	TGTGCTAGTGGTTTGCGGGGGGACAATGAGCAGTTCTTC	CASGLRGDNEQFF
NA	NA	TRBJ1-2	TRBV9	TGTGCCAGCAGCGTAGATGGACAGAACACCTATGGCTACACCTTC	CASSVDGQNTYGYTF
many	NA	TRBJ2-7	TRBV3-1	TGTGCCAGCAGGCGAACCGGGAGCTCCTACGAGCAGTACTTC	CASRRTGSSYEQYF
many	NA	TRBJ2-3	TRBV10-3	TGTGCCATCAGTGAGAAACAGCGGGATACGCAGTATTTT	CAISEKQRDTQYF
many	NA	TRBJ2-1	TRBV28	TGTGCCAGTCTTGGGACTTCGCCTGGAGATGAGCAGTTCTTC	CASLGTSPGDEQFF